This T cell receptor (beta chain) was profiled in a study of molecular identifiers for immune sequencing clone quantification. Trimming cost V 5 bases and J 0 bases, with 20 bases left between them. This CDR3 has 16 amino acids. CDR1 and CDR2 from the germline V gene are DFQATT and SNEGSKA (reference sequence). There are many counts of this clonotype. TCRdb re-analysed the PCR reads in MiXCR, keeping a single row per CDR3 protein. The table records about 320,000 distinct CDR3 sequences, roughly 24% of them present only once. Sequenced sample: naive CD8+ T cells from blood, with Jurkat cell RNA spiked in. The subset is: FACS-sorted CD8+CD4-CCR7+CD45RA+ naive T cells. The chain uses TRBV20-1 and TRBJ2-7; D gene unclear. The receptor was isolated from a human donor in good health. Some libraries in this study had Jurkat cell RNA spiked in. The CDR3 region has the DNA TGCAGTGCTTTTCCCCGTAAGGGCGAAAGCTCCTACGAGCAGTACTTC. Residues: CSAFPRKGESSYEQYF.